This TCR beta chain was sequenced in a study of cytomegalovirus exposure and HLA in healthy donors. Trimming took 0 bases from V and 5 from J; bases not matched to a gene: 14. The CDR3 is 19 residues long. Germline loops: CDR1 LGHNA, CDR2 YSLEER. Amplification used 60 Vbeta primers and 13 Jbeta primers. The data were produced by immunoSEQ multiplex PCR, yet TCRdb's version contains in-frame clones alone and is incomplete. The data include about 130,000 clones; the top ten clones carry 2.5% to 3%. The chain combines TRBV4-3 with TRBJ2-5; 11 bases are a match to TRBD1. The sample comprised PBMCs. The TCR sequence derives from a young man in good health and CMV-seronegative. The CDR3: CASSQERSSDRGLEETQYF. CDR3 nucleotides: TGCGCCAGCAGCCAAGAAAGAAGTTCGGACAGGGGGCTCGAGGAGACCCAGTACTTC.